This passage covers 27 T cell receptor beta chains from one sample sequenced in a study of T cell changes during pregnancy in multiple sclerosis. The protocol was immunoSEQ multiplex PCR, while the TCRdb copy is restricted to in-frame clones and leaves out a portion. The sample holds fewer than 110,000 clones; about nine tenths are singletons and the top ten take roughly 0.78%. The source material was peripheral blood, sampled in the third trimester of pregnancy. These receptors were obtained from a female donor in good health, enrolled as a control in a pregnancy study.

The chain couples TRBV7-9 to TRBJ2-1; 11 bases are shared with TRBD2. J lost 7 bases, V lost 3 bases, and 5 bases had no gene match. The CDR3 runs to 15 residues. From germline, CDR1 is SEHNR and CDR2 FQNEAQ (reference sequence). CDR3 DNA sequence: TGTGCCAGCAGCTTTAGCGGGGGGGCCGGAAATGAGCAGTTCTTC. Translating it yields CASSFSGGAGNEQFF.

On this clone: Other DNA sequences in this sample translate to the same CDR3. The J gene is TRBJ1-5, the V gene TRBV4-3, with D hard to call. The CDR3 is made up of 15 amino acids. Germline V gene lookup returns CDR1 LGHNA and CDR2 YSLEER. Trimming cost V 0 bases and J 1 base, with 7 bases left between them. The CDR3 spells CASSQDRMSNQPQHF. CDR3 nucleotides: TGCGCCAGCAGCCAAGACAGGATGAGCAATCAGCCCCAGCATTTT.

The chain joins TRBV6-1 to TRBJ2-2; weak D call: TRBD2 (5 bases). V shed 5 bases and J shed 7 bases, with 11 bases lying between them. Germline V gene sequence: CDR1 MNHNS, CDR2 SASEGT. The CDR3 sequence is 13 residues long. The CDR3 region has the DNA TGTGCCAGCAGTCTGACTGGAGGCGGGGAGCTGTTTTTT. Protein sequence: CASSLTGGGELFF.

This chain links TRBV13 with TRBJ2-4, with a possible D match to TRBD2 (5 bases). Trimming removed 2 bases at V and 0 bases at J, with 14 bases between. CDR1 and CDR2 (germline): PRHDT, FYEKMQ (reference sequence). This CDR3 region has 17 residues. The CDR3 region is CASSLSPGSGAKNIQYF. DNA of the CDR3: TGTGCCAGCAGCTTATCTCCGGGGTCGGGAGCCAAAAACATTCAGTACTTC.

The J gene is TRBJ2-7, the V gene TRBV19, with D tentatively TRBD2 (5 bases). Germline V CDR1 and CDR2: LNHDA, SQIVND (reference sequence). The CDR3 extends over 13 amino acids. The V and J ends lost 10 bases and 7 bases respectively, with 20 bases between them. CDR3 DNA sequence: TGTGCCACCCAAGACGATCCTACGGGGGAGCAGTACTTC. It specifies CATQDDPTGEQYF.

The rearrangement links TRBV11-3 to TRBJ2-3; D is possibly TRBD1 (5 bases). The CDR3 has 16 amino acids. Germline CDR1 SGHNT, CDR2 YENEEA. Deletions cut 5 bases from V and 0 bases from J, with 15 bases between. The CDR3 DNA is TGTGCCAGCAGCATCGTCAGGGATAGAAGCACAGATACGCAGTATTTT. Encoded protein: CASSIVRDRSTDTQYF.

This clone was observed once. The chain links TRBV4-3 to TRBJ2-7; tentatively, D is TRBD1 (6 bases). Germline V lookup: CDR1 LGHNA, CDR2 YSLEER. The V gene lost 1 base and the J gene lost 4 bases, with 11 bases spanning the gap. CDR3 length: 14 amino acids. The CDR3 here is CASSQGPTGYEQYF. CDR3 coding DNA: TGCGCCAGCAGCCAAGGCCCGACAGGTTACGAGCAGTACTTC.

The chain has TRBV7-9 and TRBJ2-1; D perhaps matches TRBD2 (6 bases). The V end lost 10 bases, the J end lost 5 bases, and 15 bases lay between the germline ends. The CDR3 spans 13 residues. Germline CDR1 reads SEHNR; CDR2 reads FQNEAQ (reference sequence). The CDR3 region has the DNA TGTGCCACCAGGGCGGGGTTGAACAATGAGCAGTTCTTC. This sequence encodes CATRAGLNNEQFF.

This rearrangement joins TRBV7-3 to TRBJ1-1, with D perhaps matching TRBD1 (6 bases). CDR1 is SGHTA, CDR2 FQGTGA, per germline. CDR3 length equals 14 residues. V was clipped by 2 bases and J by 4 bases, with 11 bases between them. In DNA, the CDR3 is TGTGCCAGCAGCTTAGGCCAGGGGACCACTGAAGCTTTCTTT. Translating gives CASSLGQGTTEAFF.

CDR3 amino acids: CASSIPGQENTEAFF. The CDR3 coding sequence is TGTGCCAGTAGTATACCGGGACAGGAGAACACTGAAGCTTTCTTT. V gene TRBV19 combines with J gene TRBJ1-1; 8 positions agree with TRBD1. The germline V gene has CDR1 LNHDA and CDR2 SQIVND (reference sequence). Trimming took 2 bases from V and 1 from J; bases not matched to a gene: 3. The CDR3 contains 15 residues.

The chain couples TRBV6-1 to TRBJ1-3; weak D call: TRBD1 (6 bases). The CDR3 covers 13 residues. Germline CDR1 and CDR2: MNHNS and SASEGT. The V end was cut by 0 bases, the J end by 7 bases, with 7 bases between. For the CDR3, the DNA is TGTGCCAGCAGTGAAGCCCAGGGGAACACCATATATTTT. Translation gives CASSEAQGNTIYF.

The chain is built from TRBV27 and TRBJ2-1; D remains ambiguous. Germline V gives CDR1 MNHEY, CDR2 SMNVEV (reference sequence). V lost 2 bases and J lost 10, with 15 bases in between. The CDR3 runs to 14 residues. The CDR3: CASSLASSAGEQFF. Written as DNA, the CDR3 is TGTGCCAGCAGTTTAGCCAGCTCGGCCGGGGAGCAGTTCTTC.

This clone came up once. This rearrangement joins TRBV30 to TRBJ1-4; D call uncertain. Germline V gene data show CDR1 as GTSNPN and CDR2 as SVGIG (reference sequence). This CDR3 region has 13 residues. Between the trimmed V and J ends, which lost 6 bases and 7 bases, there was a span of 15 bases. CDR3 sequence (DNA): TGTGCCTGTATATTCGGGAGTTTTGAAAAACTGTTTTTT. This translates into CACIFGSFEKLFF.

The chain is built from TRBV6-5 and TRBJ1-5, with 8 bases aligning to TRBD1. The CDR3 is 13 residues long. The V and J ends lost 5 bases and 7 bases, in that order; junction bases with no gene match: 4. CDR1 and CDR2 (germline): MNHEY, SVGAGI. CDR3 sequence: CASSDRGEQPQHF. CDR3 sequence (DNA): TGTGCCAGCAGTGACAGGGGTGAGCAGCCCCAGCATTTT.

The gene calls are TRBV6-5 and TRBJ1-1; 10 bases line up with TRBD1. Germline V lookup: CDR1 MNHEY, CDR2 SVGAGI. Trimming removed 0 bases from V and 10 bases from J; junction bases left unmatched: 8. The CDR3 loop spans 15 amino acids. In DNA, the CDR3 is TGTGCCAGCAGTTACTCGGGACAGGGGCTTACACGAGCTTTCTTT. Encoded protein: CASSYSGQGLTRAFF.

This clone was recorded only once. The chain couples TRBV21-1 to TRBJ1-1; the listed D gene, TRBD1, was not tested against the DNA. TRBV21-1 is an annotated pseudogene. The CDR3 covers 14 residues. Here the CDR3 reads CASSLMDRVTEAFF. The CDR3 DNA sequence: TGTGCCAGCAGCTTAATGGACAGGGTAACTGAAGCTTTCTTT.

This sequence joins TRBV5-1 and TRBJ2-7, with TRBD1 as a possible D gene (5 bases). This CDR3 region has 13 residues. The V end was cut by 2 bases, the J end by 1 base, with 7 bases between. Germline lookup yields CDR1 SGHRS and CDR2 YFSETQ. DNA of the CDR3: TGCGCCAGCAGCTTAGCAGGGTCCTACGAGCAGTACTTC. Its protein product is CASSLAGSYEQYF.

The chain recombines TRBV30 with TRBJ2-1, with unresolved D. The CDR3 runs to 12 residues. Between the trimmed V and J ends, which lost 0 bases and 9 bases, there was a span of 9 bases. Germline assignment: CDR1 GTSNPN and CDR2 SVGIG (reference sequence). The CDR3 DNA reads TGTGCCTGGAGTGTACTCTTCGGTGAGCAGTTCTTC. Translated, it gives CAWSVLFGEQFF.

V and J are TRBV4-3 and TRBJ1-4; D is uncertain. V lost 4 bases, J lost 4 bases, and 10 bases lay in between. The CDR3 has 14 residues. Germline values: CDR1 LGHNA, CDR2 YSLEER. CDR3 sequence reads: CASSPGGNNEKLFF. CDR3 DNA sequence: TGCGCCAGCAGCCCGGGAGGGAATAATGAAAAACTGTTTTTT.

Only a few counts were recorded for this clone. This chain connects TRBV7-2 to TRBJ1-1; D is unclear. Deletions cut 5 bases from V and 3 bases from J, with 10 bases between. CDR1 is SGHTA, CDR2 FQGNSA, per germline. The CDR3 is made up of 13 amino acids. CDR3 sequence reads: CASSPRSYTEAFF. Here the CDR3 DNA reads TGTGCCAGCAGCCCCAGAAGTTACACTGAAGCTTTCTTT.

The V gene is TRBV11-3, the J gene TRBJ1-5; D is undetermined. The CDR3 runs to 13 residues. Per the germline V gene, CDR1 is SGHNT and CDR2 is YENEEA. V lost 5 bases, J lost 10 bases, and 15 bases lay in between. The CDR3 DNA reads as TGTGCCAGCAGCACAACCCCTTCGGGTCCCCAGCATTTT. Protein: CASSTTPSGPQHF.

J is TRBJ2-7 and V is TRBV27; maybe TRBD2 (5 bases). CDR3 length equals 13 residues. Trimming removed 0 bases at V and 5 bases at J, with 8 bases between. Germline V gene sequence: CDR1 MNHEY, CDR2 SMNVEV (reference sequence). The chain's CDR3 is CASSLSRVHEQYF. For the CDR3, the DNA is TGTGCCAGCAGTTTATCGAGGGTCCACGAGCAGTACTTC.

The genes are TRBV5-1 and TRBJ1-1; TRBD1 agrees at 8 bases. Trimming removed 4 bases from V and 2 bases from J; junction bases left unmatched: 7. The CDR3 covers 15 residues. Per germline, CDR1 SGHRS and CDR2 YFSETQ. The CDR3 sequence: CASSPTTGGNTEAFF. In DNA form, the CDR3 reads TGCGCCAGCAGCCCCACTACAGGGGGAAACACTGAAGCTTTCTTT.

In DNA form, the CDR3 reads TGTGCCAGTAGTCCCTCACAGGGGGACGGCTACACCTTC. This translates into CASSPSQGDGYTF. The chain uses TRBV19 and TRBJ1-2; 8 nucleotides agree with TRBD1. The CDR3 extends over 13 amino acids. Trimming at V came to 5 bases and at J to 8 bases, leaving 7 bases not matched to a gene. Germline CDR1 LNHDA, CDR2 SQIVND (reference sequence).

V is TRBV5-1 and J is TRBJ1-1; D possibly corresponds to TRBD1 (5 bases). Trimming shortened V by 5 bases and J by 0 bases, and 11 bases separated the two germline ends. CDR3 length: 14 amino acids. In germline, CDR1 is SGHRS, CDR2 YFSETQ. The CDR3 protein is CASRPRTLNTEAFF. CDR3 bases: TGCGCCAGCAGACCGAGGACATTGAACACTGAAGCTTTCTTT.

This chain links TRBV7-2 with TRBJ1-2; 7 nucleotides match TRBD1. The CDR3 runs 14 residues. The germline V gene encodes CDR1 SGHTA and CDR2 FQGNSA. The V and J ends lost 2 bases and 5 bases, in that order; junction bases with no gene match: 5. The chain's CDR3 is CASSLMLTGYGYTF. The CDR3 DNA reads as TGTGCCAGCAGCTTAATGCTGACAGGGTATGGCTACACCTTC.

This chain joins TRBV10-3 and TRBJ1-2; 9 nucleotides line up with TRBD1. CDR1 and CDR2 (germline): ENHRY, SYGVKD. The CDR3 spans 16 residues. Germline trimming cut 4 bases from V and 6 bases from J; bases unmatched to any gene: 12. This CDR3 is CAISGMGQGWDDGYTF. The CDR3 DNA follows: TGTGCCATCAGTGGCATGGGACAGGGATGGGATGATGGCTACACCTTC.